Below, 9 T cell receptor beta chains from the same sample are listed, as sequenced in a study of T cell repertoires in cytomegalovirus infection. For these TCRs, the target antigens are not known. MiXCR, applied by TCRdb to the reads, yields one record per CDR3 protein. Altogether some 900,000 distinct CDR3 sequences are present, approximately 29% being singletons, with the ten largest covering approximately 13%. The starting material was cultured CD8+ T cells from PBMCs, obtained from culture after CMV antigen stimulation. The origin of the receptors is a human donor in good health (CMV status not recorded). Some clones in this sample may be carry-over from other donors' samples.

Notes on this clonotype: A single base separates this from a much larger clone, so it may be a read error. V gene TRBV4-1 combines with J gene TRBJ1-1; D is possibly TRBD1 (5 bases). The CDR3 length is 15 residues. Germline V gene lookup returns CDR1 MGHRA and CDR2 YSYEKL. The CDR3 DNA reads as TGCGCCAACAGCCATAAAGCCCAGGGCAACACTGAAGCTTTCTTT. This gives the protein CANSHKAQGNTEAFF.

The rearrangement joins TRBV6-5 to TRBJ1-3; TRBD1 aligns across 12 bases. Unmatched junction bases numbered 11, after V lost 8 bases and J lost 3 bases. The CDR3 length is 17 residues. Germline V gives CDR1 MNHEY, CDR2 SVGAGI. CDR3 sequence reads: CASQSPGQGAVGNTIYF. CDR3 DNA: TGTGCCAGCCAATCTCCGGGACAGGGGGCGGTTGGAAACACCATATATTTT.

This clonotype was counted only a few times. The chain combines TRBV28 with TRBJ2-5; 14 positions agree with TRBD2. Looked up from germline, CDR1 is MDHEN and CDR2 is SYDVKM. V lost 5 bases to trimming and J lost 5 bases; unmatched junction nucleotides: 4. The CDR3 consists of 15 residues. CDR3: CASSPRLAGGETQYF. In DNA, the CDR3 is TGTGCCAGCAGTCCTCGACTAGCGGGAGGGGAGACCCAGTACTTC.

The chain combines TRBV6-5 with TRBJ1-1; 7 nucleotides line up with TRBD1. With 0 bases clipped from V and 4 bases from J, the junction kept 8 bases outside the gene matches. CDR1 is MNHEY and CDR2 is SVGAGI in the germline V gene. The CDR3 runs 16 residues. The CDR3 nucleotides read TGTGCCAGCAGTTACTCGGGGCAGGGGGAGGGCACTGAAGCTTTCTTT. As protein: CASSYSGQGEGTEAFF.

The sample holds many counts of this clonotype. The J gene is TRBJ2-3, the V gene TRBV7-9, with TRBD2 as a possible D gene (5 bases). The CDR3 runs to 18 residues. Germline V CDR1 and CDR2: SEHNR, FQNEAQ (reference sequence). V was shortened by 5 bases and J by 0 bases, with 21 bases between the two germline ends. The CDR3 protein is CASSPKSGIRPSTDTQYF. CDR3 DNA sequence: TGTGCCAGCAGCCCAAAAAGCGGAATTAGACCTAGCACAGATACGCAGTATTTT.

The genes are TRBV5-6 and TRBJ2-7, with D unclear. The CDR3 runs 12 residues. Trimming took 4 bases from V and 6 from J, leaving 11 bases between them. Per the germline V gene, CDR1 is SGHDT and CDR2 is YYEEEE. For the CDR3, the DNA is TGTGCCAGCAGCGTCGGAAGTGGCGAGCAGTACGTC. It encodes CASSVGSGEQYV.

The chain employs TRBV5-5 and TRBJ2-7; the match to TRBD1 covers 9 bases. V lost 8 bases to trimming and J lost 1 base; unmatched junction nucleotides: 7. In germline, CDR1 is SGHKS, CDR2 YYEKEE (reference sequence). The length of the CDR3 is 14 residues. CDR3 sequence (DNA): TGTGCCAGAAGCACCGACAGGGGGTCCTACGAGCAGTACTTC. This sequence encodes CARSTDRGSYEQYF. Using reference TRBV5-5 and TRBJ2-7 for the parts outside the CDR3, the full variable domain is DAGVTQSPTHLIKTRGQQVTLRCSPISGHKSVSWYQQVLGQGPQFIFQYYEKEERGRGNFPDRFSARQFPNYSSELNVNALLLGDSALYLCARSTDRGSYEQYFGPGTRLTVT.

This clonotype turned up a few times. This rearrangement joins TRBV11-1 to TRBJ1-1; no reliable D call. The CDR3 length is 14 residues. Germline V gene sequence: CDR1 SGHAT, CDR2 FQDESV (reference sequence). Trimming took 0 bases from V and 4 from J, leaving 9 bases between them. For the CDR3, the DNA is TGTGCCAGCAGCTTAGCGAAAAGGAGCACTGAAGCTTTCTTT. It codes for CASSLAKRSTEAFF.

This chain joins TRBV7-6 and TRBJ1-1; no clear D gene. CDR1 SGHVS and CDR2 FNYEAQ come from the germline V gene. V was trimmed by 1 base and J by 5 bases, leaving 11 bases between them. This CDR3 has 14 amino acids. This chain's CDR3 is CASSLGRDGTEAFF. CDR3 nucleotides: TGTGCCAGCAGCTTAGGAAGAGACGGTACTGAAGCTTTCTTT.